The entry that follows covers one TCR beta chain sequence. The specificity of this receptor is unknown. No much larger clone exists at a distance of one base, and base qualities are not known. Each donor gave one peripheral blood draw, averaging approximately 120 mL, which was collected into heparinised tubes. A BD FACSAria II and a panel including CD45RO, CCR7, CD25, CD127, CD95 and CD27 were used to sort naive, central memory, regulatory and stem cell-like memory CD4+ T cells. A purity above 98% was achieved for all sorted populations. PBMCs were isolated right away by Lymphoprep density gradient centrifugation and were stained directly, without culture. So that batch effects would be minimized, each experiment stained and sorted samples in pairs, pairing one healthy donor with one patient. These data originate in a study of beta chain features in type 1 diabetes (dated by TCRdb to the late 2010s). A note on the overall study: Patients and healthy donors did not differ in mean age, gender distribution, total cell number or subset yield. A total of roughly 100,000,000 sorted cells were examined across all samples, and the number of cells per subset was strongly correlated with RNA yield. The study compared the TCRB repertoires of sorted circulating CD4+ T cell subsets in recently diagnosed type 1 diabetes patients with those in matched healthy donors. Regulatory and stem cell-like memory subsets were obtained from only 8 patients and about eight healthy donors, while naive and central memory subsets were obtained from all 30 or so donors. What the research found in general, with its limitations: Patients with type 1 diabetes made fewer insertions and deleted more nucleotides at VDJ recombination sites, implying thymic rearrangement abnormalities. The naive, central memory and regulatory TCRB repertoires appeared to resemble one another more closely among patients than among healthy donors. Sequencing cDNA rather than genomic DNA could over-represent highly expressing activated cells, although activation and CD3 levels did not differ between groups. Type 1 diabetes patients showed a moderate but significant shortening of TCRB CDR3 length in all four CD4+ subsets. Because the HLA sub-analyses included only small numbers of individuals, any influence of HLA type on TCRB rearrangement was left unresolved. PCR may preferentially amplify shorter templates, but because patient and control samples were amplified and corrected together, any resulting skew would affect both groups equally.

From V the trimming removes 1 base and from J it removes 8 bases, while the gene matches leave 6 bases of the junction unaccounted for. CDR1 and CDR2, per the germline V gene, are SGHVS and FQNEAQ. Including cysteine and phenylalanine, the CDR3 has 15 amino acids. Kept here is only the CDR3 DNA, which spans 45 bases and is read in frame from base 1. The High Capacity cDNA Reverse Transcription Kit was used to reverse transcribe all of the isolated RNA, meaning that expressed TCRB transcripts were what got sequenced. Deep immunoSEQ sequencing was applied to naive, central memory and regulatory T cell samples, giving an average of roughly 3.5 million total reads per sample. Sorted cells were lysed in RLT buffer, and RNA was extracted using DNase-treated RNeasy Micro or Mini kits according to cell number. Each cell subset was processed on its own to prevent cross-contamination, while patient and healthy donor samples were processed together. TCRB sequences were amplified from cDNA with the immunoSEQ multiplex PCR, producing 87-bp fragments spanning the CDR3 region. Sequencing of the amplicons was performed on the Illumina HiSeq platform. Per the authors' processing: PCR bias was corrected computationally using synthetic template baselines, and reads within Hamming distance 2 were collapsed, with unmergeable singletons discarded. By aligning reads against IMGT, V, D and J genes, CDR3 length, and insertions or deletions at six rearrangement sites were assigned. Within each subset, clonotype counts were normalized to the number of sorted cells before true diversity and Gini coefficients were calculated with the tcR R package. Repertoire sharing was quantified using the overlap coefficient calculated on TCRB nucleotide sequences. TCRdb re-hosts the immuneACCESS table, in-frame sequences only. Its copies lack some clones; in the studies checked, an unresolved V gene accounts for under half of them, and the cause for the rest is not known. Clonal size and the V and J genes are those of that table, whereas D and trimming came from the DNA. The sample table records 120,000 to 150,000 clones; 6.9% of these occur just once. Of the sample, more than 1.1% falls within the top ten clones.

Sequencing used central memory CD4+ T cells from blood. This receptor was obtained from a woman aged 25-40 years in good health. The V and J segments used are TRBV7-8 and TRBJ1-4, with 8 central nucleotides matching TRBD1. The DNA sequence is given as TGTGCCAGCAGCTTAGGAGGGACAGGCGGAGAAAAACTGTTTTTT. Its translation is CASSLGGTGGEKLFF.